These T cell receptor beta chains were read from a single sample in a study of identical twins. TCRdb processed the 5' RACE reads anew with MiXCR; each CDR3 protein has one entry. The table has 600,000 to 800,000 distinct CDR3 sequences, over 20% seen once. This sample was also put to use in a study of T cells expressing NK-cell markers.

The sample was PBMCs. These receptors came from a woman younger than 30 in good health. Both conserved end residues are part of each CDR3. A D gene is named only where the DNA matches it firmly. The size entry is marked missing in some rows and otherwise reads once, few, many or a size class.

V	D	size	J	DNA	CDR3
TRBV6-5	.	few	TRBJ2-1	TGTGCCAGCAGTTACGGTGCCTTTGGACCCTACAATGAGCAGTTCTTC	CASSYGAFGPYNEQFF
TRBV7-9	.	few	TRBJ2-1	TGTGCCAGCAGCTTAGGTAGTGGGGACAATGAGCAGTTCTTC	CASSLGSGDNEQFF
TRBV9	.	few	TRBJ2-1	TGTGCCAGCAGCAGTAGGAGCTCCTACAATGAGCAGTTCTTC	CASSSRSSYNEQFF
TRBV12-3/TRBV12-4	TRBD1	few	TRBJ2-3	TGTGCCAGCAGTCCAGGACAGGGGGCGCGTCGGTCCGATACGCAGTATTTT	CASSPGQGARRSDTQYF
TRBV29-1	TRBD1	.	TRBJ2-7	TGCAGCGTTGTATTGGACAGGGATTACGAGCAGTACTTC	CSVVLDRDYEQYF
TRBV6-5	.	few	TRBJ2-3	TGTGCCAGCAGTTACTCGTCCAGGGGTAGTACAGATACGCAGTATTTT	CASSYSSRGSTDTQYF
TRBV4-1	.	.	TRBJ1-6	TGCGCCAGCAGCCAAGTGGGGAGCTCCTATAATTCACCCCTCCACTTT	CASSQVGSSYNSPLHF
TRBV12-3/TRBV12-4	.	few	TRBJ1-2	TGTGCCAGCAGTTTGCAGCGGGACTATGGCTACACCTTC	CASSLQRDYGYTF
TRBV27	.	.	TRBJ2-1	TGTGCCAGCAGACAATATGGACTATTATACAATGAGCAGTTCTTC	CASRQYGLLYNEQFF
TRBV5-5	TRBD1	.	TRBJ2-7	TGTGCCAGCAGCAGAGGCCCGGGACAGGGGCAATACGAGCAGTACTTC	CASSRGPGQGQYEQYF
TRBV20-1	.	many	TRBJ1-5	TGCAGTGCTCCCCCGCCCCAGCATTTT	CSAPPPQHF
TRBV10-3	.	.	TRBJ2-3	TGTGCCATCAGTGACCGGAACAGGGCAGGTATAGATACGCAGTATTTT	CAISDRNRAGIDTQYF
TRBV27	.	.	TRBJ1-1	TGTGCCAGCAGTCCCGCAGCGGGTGAAGCTTTCTTT	CASSPAAGEAFF
TRBV5-1	.	once	TRBJ2-2	TGCGCCAGCAGCTCTGGACAGATATCCACCGGGGAGCTGTTTTTT	CASSSGQISTGELFF
TRBV12-3/TRBV12-4	.	few	TRBJ2-1	TGTGCCAGCAGGGGACTTACCAATGAGCAGTTCTTC	CASRGLTNEQFF
TRBV5-1	.	.	TRBJ2-2	TGCGCCAGCAGCTTGGCGGCAGAAGCCACCGGGGAGCTGTTTTTT	CASSLAAEATGELFF
TRBV7-9	.	few	TRBJ2-1	TGTGCCAGCAGCTTAGGGCTAGCGAGCCGCTCCTACAATGAGCAGTTCTTC	CASSLGLASRSYNEQFF
TRBV7-9	.	few	TRBJ2-5	TGTGCCAGCAGCCCGGGAATAGCGGACCAAGAGACCCAGTACTTC	CASSPGIADQETQYF
TRBV11-1	.	.	TRBJ2-3	TGTGCCAGCAGCTTAGTGACGGGGGAAGCAGATACGCAGTATTTT	CASSLVTGEADTQYF
TRBV7-2	.	.	TRBJ2-3	TGTGCCAGCAGCTTGATAAAGGTGTTCACAGATACGCAGTATTTT	CASSLIKVFTDTQYF
TRBV12-3/TRBV12-4	.	.	TRBJ2-1	TGTGCCAGCAGTGAAGGAGCAGTTGGGTACTACAATGAGCAGTTCTTC	CASSEGAVGYYNEQFF
TRBV20-1	.	.	TRBJ2-1	TGCAGTGCGCAGTTACTGGCCTACAATGAGCAGTTCTTC	CSAQLLAYNEQFF
TRBV7-2	TRBD2	.	TRBJ2-7	TGTGCCAGCAGCTCGGGGACTAGTCATTCGGAGCAGTACTTC	CASSSGTSHSEQYF
TRBV20-1	TRBD1	.	TRBJ2-3	TGCAGTGCTAGGAGGACAGGGAATGCAGATACGCAGTATTTT	CSARRTGNADTQYF
TRBV6-5	TRBD2	.	TRBJ2-1	TGTGCCAGCAGTTACGCGCCTAGCGGGGGGGGTCAGGATGAGCAGTTCTTC	CASSYAPSGGGQDEQFF
TRBV29-1	.	few	TRBJ1-1	TGCAGCGTTGAATCGACACGAAGAGACAGGAGGAGAGTAGCTTTCTTT	CSVESTRRDRRRVAFF
TRBV7-9	TRBD1	.	TRBJ1-2	TGTGCCAGCAGCCTTACAGGGGTGTTGAACTATGGCTACACCTTC	CASSLTGVLNYGYTF
TRBV11-3	.	.	TRBJ2-7	TGTGCCAGCAGCTTAGGAAGACATCTCTACGAGCAGTACTTC	CASSLGRHLYEQYF
TRBV6-1	TRBD1	many	TRBJ1-4	TGTGCCAGCAAGACAGGGTTAACTAATGAAAAACTGTTTTTT	CASKTGLTNEKLFF